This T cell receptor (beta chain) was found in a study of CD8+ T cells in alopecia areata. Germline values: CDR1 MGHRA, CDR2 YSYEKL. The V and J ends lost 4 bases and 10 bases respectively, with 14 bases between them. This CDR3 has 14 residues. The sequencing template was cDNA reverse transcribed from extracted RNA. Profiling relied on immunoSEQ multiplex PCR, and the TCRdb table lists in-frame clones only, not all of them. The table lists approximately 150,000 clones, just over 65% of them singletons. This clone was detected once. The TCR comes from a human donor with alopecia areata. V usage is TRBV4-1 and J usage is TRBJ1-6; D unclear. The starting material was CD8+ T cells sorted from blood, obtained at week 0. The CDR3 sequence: CASSPCCLDSPLHF. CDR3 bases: TGCGCCAGCAGCCCCTGCTGTTTAGACTCACCCCTCCACTTT.